These 20 T cell receptor beta chains originate from one sample sequenced in a study of blood T cell repertoires in COVID-19. The protocol was immunoSEQ multiplex PCR, while the TCRdb copy is restricted to in-frame clones and leaves out a portion. The table includes under 50,000 clones, around 84% detected once. Sequences were obtained from peripheral blood. The receptors were gathered from a man aged 50 to 60 with active COVID-19.

CDR3 DNA: TGTGCCAGCAGCCGGCAGGCCGGGGAAACGGCTTGGTATGGCTACACCTTC. Its translation is CASSRQAGETAWYGYTF. This chain links TRBV7-9 with TRBJ1-2; D is uncertain. With 5 bases removed from V and 5 bases from J, the gap between germline ends came to 24 bases. The CDR3 consists of 17 residues. Germline lookup yields CDR1 SEHNR and CDR2 FQNEAQ (reference sequence).

The chain recombines TRBV10-2 with TRBJ2-7; 11 nucleotides line up with TRBD2. This CDR3 has 15 amino acids. CDR1 is WSHSY and CDR2 is SAAADI in the germline V gene. The V and J ends lost 2 bases and 2 bases, in that order; junction bases with no gene match: 2. In nucleotides, the CDR3 is TGCGCCAGCAGTGAGCAACTAGCGGGGGCCTACGAGCAGTACTTC. Protein: CASSEQLAGAYEQYF.

The chain couples TRBV12-3 or TRBV12-4 to TRBJ2-2; 7 nucleotides match TRBD2. CDR3 length: 12 amino acids. Trimming removed 7 bases from V and 5 bases from J; junction bases left unmatched: 1. The CDR3 here is CASKGGTGELFF. The CDR3 bases are TGTGCCAGCAAGGGAGGGACCGGGGAGCTGTTTTTT.

As regards this clone: Other DNA variants within this sample encode the same CDR3. The genes are TRBV5-1 and TRBJ2-1, with 13 bases fitting TRBD2. Germline V gives CDR1 SGHRS, CDR2 YFSETQ. The CDR3 extends over 15 amino acids. Trimming cost V 4 bases and J 7 bases; bases outside gene matches: 5. Here the CDR3 DNA reads TGCGCCAGCAGCCTACTAGCGGGGGGGCTTAATGAGCAGTTCTTC. It translates to CASSLLAGGLNEQFF. The full variable domain, completed using reference TRBV5-1 and TRBJ2-1, is KAGVTQTPRYLIKTRGQQVTLSCSPISGHRSVSWYQQTPGQGLQFLFEYFSETQRNKGNFPGRFSGRQFSNSRSEMNVSTLELGDSALYLCASSLLAGGLNEQFFGPGTRLTVL.

This clone was counted between two and nine times. The rearrangement uses TRBV28 and TRBJ1-6; 7 bases match TRBD1. CDR3 size: 14 residues. Germline CDR1 is MDHEN and CDR2 is SYDVKM. J lost 9 bases, V lost 5 bases, and 7 bases had no gene match. CDR3 sequence reads: CASSAGQLRSPLHF. The CDR3 coding sequence is TGTGCCAGCAGTGCGGGACAGCTTCGTTCACCCCTCCACTTT.

V is TRBV7-4 and J is TRBJ2-5, with no clear D. V lost 2 bases and J lost 2, with 15 bases in between. The CDR3 contains 16 residues. Germline V gene data show CDR1 as SGHVT and CDR2 as SQSDAQ. Here the CDR3 DNA reads TGTGCCAGCAGCTTATATATAACAGCTCATCAAGAGACCCAGTACTTC. Translation: CASSLYITAHQETQYF.

The rearrangement joins TRBV24-1 to TRBJ1-2; D call uncertain. Germline CDR1 is KGHDR and CDR2 is SFDVKD. CDR3 length: 12 amino acids. V was clipped by 3 bases and J by 7 bases, with 8 bases between them. For the CDR3, the DNA is TGTGCCACCAGTGATAGGAGTACTGGCTACACCTTC. Its translation: CATSDRSTGYTF.

This chain connects TRBV5-1 to TRBJ2-3, with 16 bases identical to TRBD2. CDR3 length: 18 residues. Per germline, CDR1 SGHRS and CDR2 YFSETQ. Germline trimming cut 4 bases from V and 4 bases from J; bases unmatched to any gene: 9. CDR3 bases: TGCGCCAGCAGCCGATCGGGACTAGCGGGGGGGCCTTCAGATACGCAGTATTTT. Amino acid sequence: CASSRSGLAGGPSDTQYF. Filled out from reference TRBV5-1 and TRBJ2-3, the complete variable domain reads KAGVTQTPRYLIKTRGQQVTLSCSPISGHRSVSWYQQTPGQGLQFLFEYFSETQRNKGNFPGRFSGRQFSNSRSEMNVSTLELGDSALYLCASSRSGLAGGPSDTQYFGPGTRLTVL.

The chain is built from TRBV9 and TRBJ1-2; TRBD1 agrees at 7 bases. With V trimmed by 0 bases and J by 0 bases, 5 bases remained unmatched. Per the germline V gene, CDR1 is SGDLS and CDR2 is YYNGEE. The CDR3 runs to 16 residues. CDR3 residues: CASSVARQGANYGYTF. In nucleotides, the CDR3 is TGTGCCAGCAGCGTAGCACGACAGGGTGCTAACTATGGCTACACCTTC.

A note on this clone: At one of its ends the junction is not consistent with the germline gene, which may arise from a read error. The chain recombines TRBV20-1 with TRBJ1-4; a possible D gene is TRBD1 (6 bases). The germline V gene has CDR1 DFQATT and CDR2 SNEGSKA (reference sequence). The CDR3 spans 15 residues. CDR3 sequence (DNA): TGCAGTGCTAGTGGGGGGCGAGAGGCTAACGAAAAACTGTTTTTT. It translates to CSASGGREANEKLFF.

The DNA for the CDR3 is TGTGCCACCAGTGACCCACGGACAGGGACCGGGGAGCTGTTTTTT. This codes for CATSDPRTGTGELFF. The chain links TRBV24-1 to TRBJ2-2, with 8 bases fitting TRBD1. J gave up 5 bases and V 4 bases, and 5 bases lay outside the gene matches. The CDR3 runs 15 residues. Germline V gene sequence: CDR1 KGHDR, CDR2 SFDVKD.

This clone was observed a few times. The chain combines TRBV7-8 with TRBJ1-6; unclear D gene. CDR3 length: 13 amino acids. Looked up from germline, CDR1 is SGHVS and CDR2 is FQNEAQ. V gave up 11 bases and J gave up 5 bases, with 13 bases separating them. CDR3 bases: TGTGCCGGGAGGAGGAGTAATAATTCACCCCTCCACTTT. It translates to CAGRRSNNSPLHF.

This chain links TRBV18 with TRBJ2-7, with D maybe TRBD1 (7 bases). CDR3 size: 14 residues. The V and J ends lost 6 bases and 5 bases respectively, with 17 bases between them. The germline V gene encodes CDR1 KGHSH and CDR2 LQKENI. CDR3 coding DNA: TGTGCCAGCTCCCCTAGGAGGGGGCTAAACGAGCAGTACTTC. Translated, it gives CASSPRRGLNEQYF.

The chain carries TRBV6-2 or TRBV6-3 and TRBJ1-5; 9 nucleotides agree with TRBD1. Germline CDR1 and CDR2: MNHEY and SVGEGT. This CDR3 comprises 18 residues. The trim removed 5 bases at V and 6 bases at J, leaving 17 bases unmatched. CDR3 nucleotides: TGTGCCAGCAGTGGGGTCCGATTTACCGGACAGGGGTTTCAGCCCCAGCATTTT. This sequence encodes CASSGVRFTGQGFQPQHF.

This clone was found once. CDR3 in DNA: TGTGCCAGCGTACTCTCCGGGACTAGCTCCTACAATGAGCAGTTCTTC. Amino acids: CASVLSGTSSYNEQFF. The gene calls are TRBV7-8 and TRBJ2-1, with 8 bases that match TRBD2. Trimming removed 8 bases from V and 0 bases from J; junction bases left unmatched: 9. The CDR3 loop spans 16 amino acids. The germline gives CDR1 SGHVS, CDR2 FQNEAQ.

The rearrangement joins TRBV19 to TRBJ1-6, with D hard to call. This CDR3 has 15 amino acids. CDR1 is LNHDA, CDR2 SQIVND, per germline (reference sequence). The V and J ends lost 5 bases and 2 bases respectively, with 10 bases between them. DNA of the CDR3: TGTGCCAGTAGTTCCGAGAGGCCCTATAATTCACCCCTCCACTTT. Its translation is CASSSERPYNSPLHF.

The V gene is TRBV7-8, the J gene TRBJ2-3, with TRBD2 matching over 7 bases. Germline-derived CDR1 and CDR2 are SGHVS and FQNEAQ. The CDR3 spans 13 residues. The V segment lost 5 bases and the J segment 4 bases; nucleotides outside the gene matches: 3. The CDR3 DNA is TGTGCCAGCAGCCAGACTAGCCCAGATACGCAGTATTTT. Translated, it gives CASSQTSPDTQYF.

This clone was detected a few times. V gene TRBV19 combines with J gene TRBJ1-6, with D possibly TRBD1 on 5 matching bases. V gave up 9 bases and J gave up 6 bases, with 24 bases separating them. The CDR3 sequence is 17 residues long. Germline V gene lookup returns CDR1 LNHDA and CDR2 SQIVND (reference sequence). The CDR3 sequence is CARPGDRRVGANSPLHF. The CDR3, as DNA: TGTGCCAGGCCGGGGGATAGGAGGGTTGGAGCTAATTCACCCCTCCACTTT.

V gene TRBV7-8 combines with J gene TRBJ1-1, with D maybe TRBD1 (6 bases). The CDR3 is 14 amino acids. The ends were cut back, 1 base at V and 6 bases at J, with 12 bases in the middle. Germline V gene sequence: CDR1 SGHVS, CDR2 FQNEAQ. The CDR3 spells CASSLDWGRAEAFF. CDR3 nucleotides: TGTGCCAGCAGCTTAGACTGGGGGCGGGCTGAAGCTTTCTTT.

The chain links TRBV6-5 to TRBJ1-2; D remains unclear. The CDR3 loop spans 13 amino acids. V lost 0 bases, J lost 6 bases, and 8 bases lay in between. Germline assignment: CDR1 MNHEY and CDR2 SVGAGI. CDR3 in DNA: TGTGCCAGCAGTTACTCGACTATTGATGGCTACACCTTC. Translation: CASSYSTIDGYTF.